A single sample gave rise to the 5 T cell receptor beta chains below, sequenced in a study of T cell responses to AZD1222 COVID-19 vaccine. Profiled with immunoSEQ multiplex PCR; TCRdb holds only in-frame clones, not every one. This repertoire shows over 80,000 clones, approximately 90% found once; its top ten account for around 8%. The sequencing here drew on peripheral blood, taken 28 days after the second AZD1222 dose. Source of these receptors: an adult who received the AZD1222 COVID-19 vaccine.

The chain is built from TRBV29-1 and TRBJ2-7; D is possibly TRBD2 (5 bases). Germline CDR1 is SQVTM and CDR2 is ANQGSEA. V lost 4 bases and J 4 bases, leaving 23 bases between the germline ends. CDR3 length: 16 residues. The CDR3 nucleotides are TGCAGCGTTGTTGGGTTGGCGACGGCACGCGGGTACGAGCAGTACTTC. It codes for CSVVGLATARGYEQYF.

The chain recombines TRBV19 with TRBJ2-2, with a possible D match to TRBD1 (5 bases). Trimming removed 7 bases at V and 1 base at J, with 16 bases between. The germline gives CDR1 LNHDA, CDR2 SQIVND (reference sequence). The CDR3 is 16 residues long. CDR3: CASKAGSVRNTGELFF. The CDR3 DNA reads TGTGCCAGTAAAGCAGGGTCGGTTAGGAACACCGGGGAGCTGTTTTTT.

The chain recombines TRBV25-1 with TRBJ2-5; D uncertain. From germline, CDR1 is MGHDK and CDR2 SYGVNS. Deletions cut 3 bases from V and 6 bases from J, with 14 bases between. The CDR3 sequence is 14 residues long. The DNA of the CDR3 is TGTGCCAGCAGTGATCCCGGAAGGGAAAAGACCCAGTACTTC. Translating it yields CASSDPGREKTQYF.

CDR3 sequence: CASSYRGLNEAFF. The CDR3 region has the DNA TGTGCCAGCAGCTACAGGGGGCTTAATGAAGCTTTCTTT. The rearrangement links TRBV7-2 to TRBJ1-1; TRBD1 agrees at 9 bases. CDR1 SGHTA and CDR2 FQGNSA come from the germline V gene. With V trimmed by 4 bases and J by 7 bases, 4 bases remained unmatched. The CDR3 spans 13 residues. Full variable domain (missing parts from reference TRBV7-2 and TRBJ1-1): GAGVSQSPSNKVTEKGKDVELRCDPISGHTALYWYRQSLGQGLEFLIYFQGNSAPDKSGLPSDRFSAERTGGSVSTLTIQRTQQEDSAVYLCASSYRGLNEAFFGQGTRLTVV.

J is TRBJ1-4 and V is TRBV28; 9 bases fit TRBD1. The CDR3 contains 16 residues. Unmatched junction bases numbered 11, after V lost 5 bases and J lost 7 bases. Germline loops: CDR1 MDHEN, CDR2 SYDVKM. The CDR3 DNA follows: TGTGCCAGCAGTGTCCCGGGACAGGGTTTAACTGAAAAACTGTTTTTT. This codes for CASSVPGQGLTEKLFF.